A single sample is the source of the 21 T cell receptor beta chains below, sequenced in a study of blood T cell repertoires in COVID-19. Sequencing was performed with immunoSEQ multiplex PCR; in TCRdb, only in-frame clones are kept and a portion is missing. The sample comprises about 270,000 clones, just under 90% of which are singletons, and roughly 3.9% rests with the top ten. The sample was PBMCs or T cells enriched from blood (not recorded which). The receptors here all came from a woman in her twenties or thirties with acute COVID-19.

The chain links TRBV7-3 to TRBJ2-1; 13 bases fit TRBD2. The CDR3 has 16 residues. Looked up from germline, CDR1 is SGHTA and CDR2 is FQGTGA. V was clipped by 5 bases and J by 5 bases; unmatched bases: 6. CDR3 nucleotide sequence: TGTGCCAGCAGCCCCCGGACTAGCGGGAGCGACAATGAGCAGTTCTTC. Translated: CASSPRTSGSDNEQFF. The whole variable domain, remainder taken from reference TRBV7-3 and TRBJ2-1, is GAGVSQTPSNKVTEKGKYVELRCDPISGHTALYWYRQSLGQGPEFLIYFQGTGAADDSGLPNDRFFAVRPEGSVSTLKIQRTERGDSAVYLCASSPRTSGSDNEQFFGPGTRLTVL.

J is TRBJ2-7 and V is TRBV6-5, with D hard to call. The germline V and J ends were trimmed by 0 bases and 2 bases, with 14 bases remaining between them. The CDR3 has 16 residues. From germline, CDR1 is MNHEY and CDR2 SVGAGI. The CDR3 sequence: CASSYSRETPAYEQYF. CDR3 coding DNA: TGTGCCAGCAGTTACTCGAGAGAGACACCCGCCTACGAGCAGTACTTC.

J is TRBJ2-5 and V is TRBV7-9; possible D gene TRBD1, 6 bases. V lost 1 base, J lost 4 bases, and 13 bases lay in between. CDR1 SEHNR and CDR2 FQNEAQ come from the germline V gene (reference sequence). The length of the CDR3 is 15 residues. As DNA, the CDR3 is TGTGCCAGCAGCTTAGACAGGGTCCAAGGAGAGACCCAGTACTTC. It codes for CASSLDRVQGETQYF. Full variable domain (rest looked up from reference TRBV7-9 and TRBJ2-5): DTGVSQNPRHKITKRGQNVTFRCDPISEHNRLYWYRQTLGQGPEFLTYFQNEAQLEKSRLLSDRFSAERPKGSFSTLEIQRTEQGDSAMYLCASSLDRVQGETQYFGPGTRLLVL.

The rearrangement joins TRBV19 to TRBJ1-1; possibly TRBD1 for D (6 bases). V was shortened by 7 bases and J by 5 bases, with 8 bases between the two germline ends. Germline assignment: CDR1 LNHDA and CDR2 SQIVND (reference sequence). The CDR3 is 11 amino acids. The CDR3 loop is CASITGTEAFF. CDR3 DNA sequence: TGTGCCAGTATTACAGGGACTGAAGCTTTCTTT.

This sequence joins TRBV9 and TRBJ2-2; D is possibly TRBD1 (5 bases). CDR1 is SGDLS and CDR2 is YYNGEE in the germline V gene. CDR3 length: 14 amino acids. The V end lost 0 bases, the J end lost 3 bases, and 6 bases lay between the germline ends. The CDR3 sequence is CASSVGGDTGELFF. The CDR3 nucleotides are TGTGCCAGCAGCGTAGGGGGCGACACCGGGGAGCTGTTTTTT.

This clone was seen once. The chain couples TRBV27 to TRBJ2-1, with D tentatively TRBD2 (5 bases). CDR1 is MNHEY, CDR2 SMNVEV, per germline (reference sequence). V lost 5 bases and J 0 bases, leaving 23 bases between the germline ends. The CDR3 extends over 19 amino acids. The CDR3 region is CASSPISLVGTSSYNEQFF. CDR3 nucleotide sequence: TGTGCCAGCAGTCCGATCAGCCTGGTGGGAACTAGCTCCTACAATGAGCAGTTCTTC.

This clone occurred a few times. V gene TRBV28 combines with J gene TRBJ2-1, with 10 bases that match TRBD2. The CDR3 totals 15 residues. Germline assignment: CDR1 MDHEN and CDR2 SYDVKM. The V segment lost 7 bases and the J segment 5 bases; nucleotides outside the gene matches: 8. The CDR3: CASTLGLARDNEQFF. The CDR3 DNA reads as TGTGCCAGCACCCTGGGACTAGCGAGAGACAATGAGCAGTTCTTC.

This clone was counted at least ten times. The chain links TRBV4-2 to TRBJ2-5, with 7 bases that match TRBD1. Germline lookup yields CDR1 LGHNA and CDR2 YNFKEQ. This CDR3 region has 16 residues. V was clipped by 0 bases and J by 5 bases; unmatched bases: 9. The CDR3 region has the DNA TGTGCCAGCAGCCAAGAATCGCGAGGGGGCGGGGAGACCCAGTACTTC. Its protein product is CASSQESRGGGETQYF.

This clone has just one count. V is TRBV28 and J is TRBJ1-6; the D gene is possibly TRBD1 (6 bases). Germline V gene data show CDR1 as MDHEN and CDR2 as SYDVKM. This CDR3 is built from 14 residues. V was cut by 6 bases and J by 8 bases, with 14 bases left in between. The CDR3 region has the DNA TGTGCCAGCAGCCCCGCGGGGGGCGATTCACCCCTCCACTTT. It codes for CASSPAGGDSPLHF.

The chain employs TRBV28 and TRBJ2-2; D ambiguous. The length of the CDR3 is 13 residues. V lost 5 bases to trimming and J lost 1 base, with 5 bases between them. The germline gives CDR1 MDHEN, CDR2 SYDVKM. CDR3 amino acids: CASSHRNTGELFF. The CDR3 DNA reads as TGTGCCAGCAGTCACAGGAACACCGGGGAGCTGTTTTTT.

This chain connects TRBV3-1 (or the pseudogene TRBV3-2) to TRBJ2-1, with D tentatively TRBD2 (6 bases). The V gene's germline CDR1 is LGHDT and CDR2 YNNKEL (reference sequence). Trimming took off 2 bases at V and 5 bases at J, with 19 bases between the two ends. The CDR3 sequence is 17 residues long. The CDR3 here is CASSQPRVAWGDNEQFF. Written as DNA, the CDR3 is TGTGCCAGCAGCCAACCCCGGGTAGCGTGGGGGGACAATGAGCAGTTCTTC.

The V and J genes are TRBV7-2 and TRBJ2-2; 12 bases are a match to TRBD2. The V segment lost 5 bases and the J segment 4 bases; nucleotides outside the gene matches: 5. CDR3 length: 16 residues. The germline gives CDR1 SGHTA, CDR2 FQGNSA. CDR3 nucleotide sequence: TGTGCCAGCAGCCGGACTAGCGGGATGAGCACCGGGGAGCTGTTTTTT. It translates to CASSRTSGMSTGELFF.

This rearrangement joins TRBV19 to TRBJ2-4; 10 positions match TRBD2. CDR1 is LNHDA, CDR2 SQIVND, per germline (reference sequence). The V gene end was trimmed by 7 bases and the J gene end by 9 bases; junction bases not matched to a gene: 9. CDR3 length equals 14 residues. CDR3 DNA sequence: TGTGCCAGTACTATCCTAGCGGGAGAGGGCATTCAGTACTTC. Its protein product is CASTILAGEGIQYF.

The chain recombines TRBV11-1 with TRBJ2-1; D not certain. Germline-derived CDR1 and CDR2 are SGHAT and FQDESV (reference sequence). Trimming took off 5 bases at V and 7 bases at J, with 6 bases between the two ends. CDR3 length: 11 residues. CDR3 bases: TGTGCCAGCAGCCCCCAAAATGAGCAGTTCTTC. Protein sequence: CASSPQNEQFF. Combining the CDR3 with reference TRBV11-1 and TRBJ2-1 gives the whole variable domain EAEVAQSPRYKITEKSQAVAFWCDPISGHATLYWYRQILGQGPELLVQFQDESVVDDSQLPKDRFSAERLKGVDSTLKIQPAELGDSAMYLCASSPQNEQFFGPGTRLTVL.

The CDR3 DNA reads TGCGCCAGCTCCGGGAGTCAAACCACAGATACGCAGTATTTT. Amino acids: CASSGSQTTDTQYF. J is TRBJ2-3 and V is TRBV5-1; possibly TRBD2 for D (6 bases). Germline V gene lookup returns CDR1 SGHRS and CDR2 YFSETQ. Trimming removed 7 bases from V and 2 bases from J, with 14 bases in between. CDR3 length: 14 residues.

This rearrangement joins TRBV27 to TRBJ1-1; D remains unclear. CDR1 MNHEY and CDR2 SMNVEV come from the germline V gene (reference sequence). This CDR3 has 13 amino acids. V was cut by 3 bases and J by 0 bases, with 5 bases left in between. As DNA, the CDR3 is TGTGCCAGCAGTTTTTCGTTGAACACTGAAGCTTTCTTT. Its protein product is CASSFSLNTEAFF.

This chain joins TRBV7-9 and TRBJ1-3; 11 bases agree with TRBD1. The CDR3 is 16 residues long. Germline V gives CDR1 SEHNR, CDR2 FQNEAQ (reference sequence). The V and J ends lost 5 bases and 3 bases, in that order; junction bases with no gene match: 6. The CDR3 nucleotides are TGTGCCAGCAGCGGGTCGGACAGGGGGCTTGGAAACACCATATATTTT. Amino acid sequence: CASSGSDRGLGNTIYF. The variable domain in full, with the rest retrieved from reference TRBV7-9 and TRBJ1-3, is DTGVSQNPRHKITKRGQNVTFRCDPISEHNRLYWYRQTLGQGPEFLTYFQNEAQLEKSRLLSDRFSAERPKGSFSTLEIQRTEQGDSAMYLCASSGSDRGLGNTIYFGEGSWLTVV.

This sequence joins TRBV7-2 and TRBJ1-5; weak D call: TRBD1 (5 bases). The V and J ends lost 2 bases and 0 bases respectively, with 8 bases between them. This CDR3 has 15 residues. Germline lookup yields CDR1 SGHTA and CDR2 FQGNSA. The CDR3 nucleotides read TGTGCCAGCAGCTTACAGGGTTATAGCAATCAGCCCCAGCATTTT. This codes for CASSLQGYSNQPQHF.

The chain carries TRBV6-5 and TRBJ2-1, with 9 positions matching TRBD1. Germline V gene sequence: CDR1 MNHEY, CDR2 SVGAGI. The CDR3 is 15 amino acids. Trimming removed 5 bases from V and 7 bases from J; junction bases left unmatched: 9. The CDR3 loop reads CASSPGDRVWNEQFF. CDR3 DNA: TGTGCCAGCAGTCCGGGGGACAGGGTGTGGAATGAGCAGTTCTTC.

This sequence joins TRBV2 and TRBJ2-1; 9 nucleotides align to TRBD2. The CDR3 is 12 residues long. Germline V gene sequence: CDR1 SNHLY, CDR2 FYNNEI. V shed 3 bases and J 16 bases; nucleotides not matched to a gene: 7. In nucleotides, the CDR3 is TGTGCCAGCAGTGAGTGGGTAGCGGGAGAATTCTTC. Translated, it gives CASSEWVAGEFF. The full variable domain, its missing parts supplied by reference TRBV2 and TRBJ2-1, is EPEVTQTPSHQVTQMGQEVILRCVPISNHLYFYWYRQILGQKVEFLVSFYNNEISEKSEIFDDQFSVERPDGSNFTLKIRSTKLEDSAMYFCASSEWVAGEFFGPGTRLTVL.

The rearrangement links TRBV4-1 to TRBJ1-1; D is uncertain. The germline gives CDR1 MGHRA, CDR2 YSYEKL. The CDR3 sequence is 16 residues long. Trimming removed 2 bases from V and 2 bases from J, with 15 bases in between. Here the CDR3 DNA reads TGCGCCAGCAGCCAATACGGGAGGGAAAGAAACACTGAAGCTTTCTTT. The encoded protein is CASSQYGRERNTEAFF.